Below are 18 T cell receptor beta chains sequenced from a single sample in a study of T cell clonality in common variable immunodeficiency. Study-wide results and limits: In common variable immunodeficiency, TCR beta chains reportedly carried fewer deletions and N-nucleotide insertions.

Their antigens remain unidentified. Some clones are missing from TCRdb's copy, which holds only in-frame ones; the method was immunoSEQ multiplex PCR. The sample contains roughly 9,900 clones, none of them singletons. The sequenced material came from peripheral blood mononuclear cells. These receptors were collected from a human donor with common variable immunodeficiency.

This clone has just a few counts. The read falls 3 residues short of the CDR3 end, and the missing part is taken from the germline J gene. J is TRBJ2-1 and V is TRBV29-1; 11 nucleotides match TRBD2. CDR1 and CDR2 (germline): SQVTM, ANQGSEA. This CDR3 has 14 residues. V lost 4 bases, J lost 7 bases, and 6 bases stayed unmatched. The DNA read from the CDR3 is TGCAGCGTTGTAGCGGGAGGGAGTTGGAATGAG. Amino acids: CSVVAGGSWNE. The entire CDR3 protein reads CSVVAGGSWNEQFF.

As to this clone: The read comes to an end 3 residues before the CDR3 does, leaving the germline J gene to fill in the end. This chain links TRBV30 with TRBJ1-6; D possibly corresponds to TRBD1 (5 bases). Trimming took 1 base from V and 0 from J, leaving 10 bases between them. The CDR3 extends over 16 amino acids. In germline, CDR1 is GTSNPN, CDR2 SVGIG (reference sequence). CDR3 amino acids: CAWSAQVFSYNSPLHF. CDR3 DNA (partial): TGTGCCTGGAGTGCACAGGTGTTCTCCTATAATTCACCC.

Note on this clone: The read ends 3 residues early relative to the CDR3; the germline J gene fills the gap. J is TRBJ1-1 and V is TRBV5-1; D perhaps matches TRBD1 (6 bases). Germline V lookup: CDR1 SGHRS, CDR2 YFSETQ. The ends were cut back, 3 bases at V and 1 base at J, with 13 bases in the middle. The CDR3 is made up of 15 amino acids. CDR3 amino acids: CASSSDGGPNTEAFF. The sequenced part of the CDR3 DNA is TGCGCCAGCAGCTCGGATGGGGGCCCGAACACTGAA.

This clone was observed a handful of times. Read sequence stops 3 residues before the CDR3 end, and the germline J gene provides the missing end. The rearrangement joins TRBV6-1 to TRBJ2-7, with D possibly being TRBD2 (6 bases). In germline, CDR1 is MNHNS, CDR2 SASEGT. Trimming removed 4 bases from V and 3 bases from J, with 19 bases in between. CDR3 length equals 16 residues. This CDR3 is CASSGGTGALSYEQYF. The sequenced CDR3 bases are TGTGCCAGCAGTGGGGGGACTGGGGCCCTCAGCTACGAG.

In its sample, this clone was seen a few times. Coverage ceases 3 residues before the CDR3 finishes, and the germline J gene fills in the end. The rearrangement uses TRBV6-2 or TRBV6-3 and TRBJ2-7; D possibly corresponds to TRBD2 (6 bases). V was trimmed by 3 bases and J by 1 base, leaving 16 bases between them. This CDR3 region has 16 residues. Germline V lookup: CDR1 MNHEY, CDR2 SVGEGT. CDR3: CASSYRLGPSSYEQYF. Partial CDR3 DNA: TGTGCCAGCAGTTATAGACTAGGCCCCTCTTCCTACGAG.

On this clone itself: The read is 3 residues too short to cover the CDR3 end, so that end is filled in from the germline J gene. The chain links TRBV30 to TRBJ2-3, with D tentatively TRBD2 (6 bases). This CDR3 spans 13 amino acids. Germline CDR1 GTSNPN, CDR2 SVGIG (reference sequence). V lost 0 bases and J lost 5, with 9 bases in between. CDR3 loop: CAWSVRRGDTQYF. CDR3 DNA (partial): TGTGCCTGGAGTGTACGGCGGGGAGATACG.

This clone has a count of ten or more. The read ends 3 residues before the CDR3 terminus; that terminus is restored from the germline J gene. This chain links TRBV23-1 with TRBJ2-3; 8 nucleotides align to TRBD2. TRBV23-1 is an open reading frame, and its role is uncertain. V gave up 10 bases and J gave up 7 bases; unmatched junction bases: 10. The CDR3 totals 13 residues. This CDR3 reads CAIPGLGSNTQYF. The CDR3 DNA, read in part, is TGCGCCATCCCGGGACTAGGATCAAATACG.

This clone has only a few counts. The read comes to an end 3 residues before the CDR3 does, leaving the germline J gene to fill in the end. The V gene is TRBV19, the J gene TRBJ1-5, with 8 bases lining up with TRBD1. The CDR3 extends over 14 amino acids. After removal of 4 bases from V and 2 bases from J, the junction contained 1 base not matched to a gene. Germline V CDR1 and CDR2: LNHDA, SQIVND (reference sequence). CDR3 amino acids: CASSRGQGNQPQHF. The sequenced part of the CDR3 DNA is TGTGCCAGTAGTAGGGGACAGGGCAATCAGCCC.

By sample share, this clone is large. The CDR3 loop is CASSLGQYKMNTEAFF. CDR3 DNA, as far as it was read: TGTGCCAGCAGCTTAGGGCAATACAAAATGAACACTGAA. The rearrangement links TRBV7-8 to TRBJ1-1; D gene unclear. The read finishes 3 residues shy of the CDR3 end, and the germline J gene is used to complete it. The V gene lost 1 base and the J gene lost 0 bases, with 12 bases spanning the gap. Germline V lookup: CDR1 SGHVS, CDR2 FQNEAQ. The CDR3 sequence is 16 residues long.

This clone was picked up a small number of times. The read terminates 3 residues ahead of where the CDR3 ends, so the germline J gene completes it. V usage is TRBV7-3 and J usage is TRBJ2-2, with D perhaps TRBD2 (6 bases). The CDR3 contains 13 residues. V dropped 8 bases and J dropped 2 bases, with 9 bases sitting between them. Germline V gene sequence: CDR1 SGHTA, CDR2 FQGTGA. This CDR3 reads CASGTRNTGELFF. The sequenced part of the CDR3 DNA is TGTGCCAGCGGGACTCGAAACACCGGGGAG.

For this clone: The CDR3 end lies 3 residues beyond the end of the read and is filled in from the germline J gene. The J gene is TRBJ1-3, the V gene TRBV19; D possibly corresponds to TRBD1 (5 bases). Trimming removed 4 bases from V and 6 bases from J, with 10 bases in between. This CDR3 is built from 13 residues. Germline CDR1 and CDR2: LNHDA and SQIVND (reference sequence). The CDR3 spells CASSNRNVNTIYF. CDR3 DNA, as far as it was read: TGTGCCAGTAGTAACAGGAACGTAAACACC.

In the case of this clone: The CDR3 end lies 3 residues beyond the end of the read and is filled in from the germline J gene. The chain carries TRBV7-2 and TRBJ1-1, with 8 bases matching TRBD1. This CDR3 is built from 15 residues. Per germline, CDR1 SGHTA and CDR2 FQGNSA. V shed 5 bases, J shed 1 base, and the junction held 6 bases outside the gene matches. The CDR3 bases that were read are TGTGCCAGCAGCAAATACAGGGGGGGGAACACTGAA. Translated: CASSKYRGGNTE. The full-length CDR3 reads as CASSKYRGGNTEAFF.

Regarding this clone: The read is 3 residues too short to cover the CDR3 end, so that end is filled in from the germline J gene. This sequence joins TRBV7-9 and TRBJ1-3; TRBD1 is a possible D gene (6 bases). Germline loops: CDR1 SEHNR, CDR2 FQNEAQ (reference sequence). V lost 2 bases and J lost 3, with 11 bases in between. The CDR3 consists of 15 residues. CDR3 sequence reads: CASSLTGTYGNTIYF. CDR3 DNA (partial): TGTGCCAGCAGCTTAACCGGGACATATGGAAACACC. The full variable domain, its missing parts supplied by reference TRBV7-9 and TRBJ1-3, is DTGVSQNPRHKITKRGQNVTFRCDPISEHNRLYWYRQTLGQGPEFLTYFQNEAQLEKSRLLSDRFSAERPKGSFSTLEIQRTEQGDSAMYLCASSLTGTYGNTIYFGEGSWLTVV.

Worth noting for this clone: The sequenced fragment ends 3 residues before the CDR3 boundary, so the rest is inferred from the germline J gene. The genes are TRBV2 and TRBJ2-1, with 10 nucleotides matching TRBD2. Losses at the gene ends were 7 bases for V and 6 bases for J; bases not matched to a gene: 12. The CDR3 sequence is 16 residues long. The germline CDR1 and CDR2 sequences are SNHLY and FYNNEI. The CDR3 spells CASTQNPGLAPNEQFF. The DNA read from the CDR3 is TGTGCCAGCACACAAAACCCGGGACTAGCGCCCAATGAG.

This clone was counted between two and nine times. CDR3 DNA, as far as it was read: TGTGCCAGCAGCGTACGAACACAGGGGGCCGGCGAG. It encodes CASSVRTQGAGE. The entire CDR3 protein is CASSVRTQGAGEQYF. The chain carries TRBV5-6 and TRBJ2-7; 9 bases align to TRBD1. The CDR3 goes on 3 residues after the read ends, and that part is filled in from the germline J gene. Germline V lookup: CDR1 SGHDT, CDR2 YYEEEE. The CDR3 extends over 15 amino acids. The trim removed 4 bases at V and 6 bases at J, leaving 11 bases unmatched. The full variable domain, rest sourced from reference TRBV5-6 and TRBJ2-7, is DAGVTQSPTHLIKTRGQQVTLRCSPKSGHDTVSWYQQALGQGPQFIFQYYEEEERQRGNFPDRFSGHQFPNYSSELNVNALLLGDSALYLCASSVRTQGAGEQYFGPGTRLTVT.

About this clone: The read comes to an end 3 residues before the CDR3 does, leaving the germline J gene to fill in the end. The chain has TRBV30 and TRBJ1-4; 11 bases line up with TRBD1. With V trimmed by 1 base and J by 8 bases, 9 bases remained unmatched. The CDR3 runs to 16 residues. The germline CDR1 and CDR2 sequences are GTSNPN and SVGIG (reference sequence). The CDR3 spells CAWSADRGRSGEKLFF. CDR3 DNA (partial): TGTGCCTGGAGTGCGGACAGGGGGCGGTCGGGAGAAAAA. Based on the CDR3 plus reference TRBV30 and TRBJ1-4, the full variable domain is SQTIHQWPATLVQPVGSPLSLECTVEGTSNPNLYWYRQAAGRGLQLLFYSVGIGQISSEVPQNLSASRPQDRQFILSSKKLLLSDSGFYLCAWSADRGRSGEKLFFGSGTQLSVL.

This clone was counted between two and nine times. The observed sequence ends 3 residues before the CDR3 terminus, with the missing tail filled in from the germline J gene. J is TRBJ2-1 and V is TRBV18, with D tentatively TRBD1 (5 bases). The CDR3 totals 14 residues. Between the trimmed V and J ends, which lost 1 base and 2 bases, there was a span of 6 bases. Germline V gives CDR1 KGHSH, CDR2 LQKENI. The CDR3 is CASSPQQAYNEQFF. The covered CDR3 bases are TGTGCCAGCTCACCACAACAGGCCTACAATGAG.

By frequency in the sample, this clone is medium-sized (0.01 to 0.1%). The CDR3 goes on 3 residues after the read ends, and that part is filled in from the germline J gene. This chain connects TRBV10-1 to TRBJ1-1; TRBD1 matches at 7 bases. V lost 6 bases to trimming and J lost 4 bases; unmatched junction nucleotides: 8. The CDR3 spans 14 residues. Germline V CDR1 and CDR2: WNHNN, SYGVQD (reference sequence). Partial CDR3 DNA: TGCGCCAGCAGGGACAGGTCGGGTGGCACTGAA. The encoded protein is CASRDRSGGTE. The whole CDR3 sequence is CASRDRSGGTEAFF.